This TCR beta chain was retrieved from a study of STAT5B mutations in CD4+ large granular lymphocyte leukemia. Whole-study findings and limits: CD4-sorted patient repertoires seemed more clonal than healthy CD4+ repertoires.

Clones were read by immunoSEQ multiplex PCR, and TCRdb kept only the in-frame ones, dropping some. Here the sample spans about 29,000 clones, over 70% being singletons. Turning to this clone: Antigen specificity is unknown.

Looked up from germline, CDR1 is GTSNPN and CDR2 is SVGIG (reference sequence). This CDR3 has 13 residues. Between the trimmed V and J ends, which lost 5 bases and 3 bases, there was a span of 13 bases. This chain connects TRBV30 to TRBJ1-2, with a possible D match to TRBD1 (5 bases). The receptor was isolated from a human donor in good health. Sequencing was carried out using CD4+ T cells from blood buffy coats. CDR3 DNA sequence: TGTGCCTGGCGATGGGGGTCGGACTATGGCTACACCTTC. Translation gives CAWRWGSDYGYTF.